This T cell receptor beta chain was found in a study of CD8 T cells in ankylosing spondylitis. Overall study results and limits: Disease-associated clones were reportedly significantly overrepresented in matched ankylosing spondylitis synovial fluid. What appeared characteristic of ankylosing spondylitis blood was a TCR beta motif of eight highly homologous variants. Both synovial fluid and blood in reactive arthritis had previously been reported to carry some motif variants. Disease-linked clones proved CD8+ and comparatively uncommon in peripheral blood.

This clonotype was seen many times. Its antigen is unknown. V lost 3 bases, J lost 4 bases, and 9 bases lay in between. This CDR3 contains 13 residues. CDR1 is SGHDN, CDR2 FVKESK, per germline. TCRdb reanalysed the 5' RACE reads using MiXCR and keeps one entry per CDR3 protein. In the table there are about 240,000 distinct CDR3 sequences, 8% to 9.5% of which are singletons. Sample: blood, either unsorted or a sorted T cell fraction (not recorded which). This clonotype originated in a male donor with ankylosing spondylitis or in good health (not recorded which). J is TRBJ1-1 and V is TRBV14; no definite D call. As DNA, the CDR3 is TGTGCCAGCAGCCAGGGATTTACCACTGAAGCTTTCTTT. It yields the protein CASSQGFTTEAFF.